The 30 T cell receptor beta chains given below trace back to one sample, sequenced in a study of cytomegalovirus exposure and HLA in healthy donors. Primers: 60 Vbeta forward and 13 Jbeta reverse. Measured with immunoSEQ multiplex PCR; TCRdb has only the in-frame clones, and not every one. The sample has 170,000 or so clones, around 80% seen once; the top ten hold more than 5%. The material sequenced was PBMCs. The receptors were sampled from a man aged 40-49 years in good health and CMV-seronegative.

The chain couples TRBV6-5 to TRBJ2-3, with TRBD2 matching 15 bases. V shed 5 bases, J shed 5 bases, and the junction held 2 bases outside the gene matches. The CDR3 is made up of 15 amino acids. CDR1 MNHEY and CDR2 SVGAGI come from the germline V gene. The CDR3 is CASSRGLAGGDTQYF. The DNA for the CDR3 is TGTGCCAGCAGTAGGGGACTAGCGGGGGGAGATACGCAGTATTTT.

The CDR3 bases are TGTGCCAGCTCCCCCGGGACAGGCCTGGGGAATGAGCAGTTCTTC. Its protein product is CASSPGTGLGNEQFF. The chain is built from TRBV18 and TRBJ2-1, with 8 bases that match TRBD1. This CDR3 is 15 amino acids long. Germline lookup yields CDR1 KGHSH and CDR2 LQKENI. Trimming at V came to 6 bases and at J to 7 bases, leaving 11 bases not matched to a gene.

This clone was recorded a few times. The J gene is TRBJ1-5, the V gene TRBV19; TRBD1 matches 11 bases. The CDR3 extends over 15 amino acids. V was pared by 4 bases and J by 2 bases, with 1 base of the junction left unmatched. Germline V gene lookup returns CDR1 LNHDA and CDR2 SQIVND (reference sequence). As DNA, the CDR3 is TGTGCCAGTAGTAGGACAGGGGGCGGCAATCAGCCCCAGCATTTT. Its protein product is CASSRTGGGNQPQHF.

V gene TRBV6-5 combines with J gene TRBJ1-2; 10 nucleotides match TRBD1. This CDR3 region has 13 residues. Germline trimming cut 7 bases from V and 4 bases from J; bases unmatched to any gene: 3. Looked up from germline, CDR1 is MNHEY and CDR2 is SVGAGI. In DNA, the CDR3 is TGTGCCAGCACCCGGACAGGGGGCTATGGCTACACCTTC. The encoded protein is CASTRTGGYGYTF.

With respect to this clone: Within the sample, other DNA sequences also encode this same CDR3. The chain recombines TRBV6-5 with TRBJ1-1; 7 bases map to TRBD1. Per the germline V gene, CDR1 is MNHEY and CDR2 is SVGAGI. This CDR3 has 14 amino acids. With 5 bases clipped from V and 1 base from J, the junction kept 4 bases outside the gene matches. The CDR3 spells CASSRGTANTEAFF. Here the CDR3 DNA reads TGTGCCAGCAGTCGCGGGACAGCGAACACTGAAGCTTTCTTT.

The V call is TRBV4-3, the J call TRBJ2-2, with D possibly TRBD1 on 6 matching bases. The CDR3 covers 16 residues. Germline CDR1 and CDR2: LGHNA and YSLEER. V shed 2 bases and J shed 5 bases, with 15 bases lying between them. CDR3 bases: TGCGCCAGCAGCCAACGTGTCCAGGGGATGACCGGGGAGCTGTTTTTT. The encoded protein is CASSQRVQGMTGELFF.

The rearrangement uses TRBV19 and TRBJ2-3; D remains ambiguous. The V gene lost 1 base and the J gene lost 1 base, with 6 bases spanning the gap. The CDR3 totals 14 residues. Looked up from germline, CDR1 is LNHDA and CDR2 is SQIVND (reference sequence). In DNA form, the CDR3 reads TGTGCCAGTAGTATAGGCGGAGGCACAGATACGCAGTATTTT. It is translated as CASSIGGGTDTQYF.

This clone was observed a handful of times. This chain connects TRBV19 to TRBJ2-3; the D is unclear. This CDR3 comprises 13 residues. Trimming left V 4 bases short and J 2 bases short, with 7 bases between. Germline-derived CDR1 and CDR2 are LNHDA and SQIVND (reference sequence). Here the CDR3 reads CASSTSDTDTQYF. In DNA form, the CDR3 reads TGTGCCAGTAGTACCTCAGACACAGATACGCAGTATTTT. The whole variable domain, filled in from reference TRBV19 and TRBJ2-3, reads DGGITQSPKYLFRKEGQNVTLSCEQNLNHDAMYWYRQDPGQGLRLIYYSQIVNDFQKGDIAEGYSVSREKKESFPLTVTSAQKNPTAFYLCASSTSDTDTQYFGPGTRLTVL.

This clone was detected only once. V gene TRBV7-2 combines with J gene TRBJ2-7, with a tentative D call TRBD2 (6 bases). The CDR3 length is 13 residues. Trimming cost V 9 bases and J 6 bases, with 18 bases left between them. Germline V gene sequence: CDR1 SGHTA, CDR2 FQGNSA. As DNA, the CDR3 is TGTGCCAGTACGCCGGGGGACTGGTTCGAGCAGTACTTC. Protein sequence: CASTPGDWFEQYF.

The chain has TRBV7-8 and TRBJ2-7; TRBD2 is a possible D gene (6 bases). This CDR3 is built from 14 residues. Trimming stripped 8 bases from V and 1 base from J, with 15 bases between. CDR1 and CDR2 (germline): SGHVS, FQNEAQ. CDR3 residues: CASRLGDLSYEQYF. As DNA, the CDR3 is TGTGCCAGCCGTCTCGGGGACTTATCCTACGAGCAGTACTTC.

In nucleotides, the CDR3 is TGTGCCAGCTCACCGGACAGGAACATTCAGTACTTC. Protein: CASSPDRNIQYF. The chain links TRBV18 to TRBJ2-4; 7 bases agree with TRBD1. The germline gives CDR1 KGHSH, CDR2 LQKENI. This CDR3 contains 12 residues. J gave up 7 bases and V 3 bases, and 0 bases lay outside the gene matches.

This chain uses TRBV9 with TRBJ1-3; D remains unclear. The V end lost 0 bases, the J end lost 1 base, and 8 bases lay between the germline ends. From germline, CDR1 is SGDLS and CDR2 YYNGEE. The CDR3 covers 15 residues. The CDR3 DNA reads as TGTGCCAGCAGCGTAGCGTCTGTATCTGGAAACACCATATATTTT. Protein product: CASSVASVSGNTIYF. Together with reference TRBV9 and TRBJ1-3, the CDR3 gives the full variable domain: DSGVTQTPKHLITATGQRVTLRCSPRSGDLSVYWYQQSLDQGLQFLIQYYNGEERAKGNILERFSAQQFPDLHSELNLSSLELGDSALYFCASSVASVSGNTIYFGEGSWLTVV.

This chain links TRBV7-2 with TRBJ1-2, with D perhaps TRBD1 (5 bases). The germline V gene has CDR1 SGHTA and CDR2 FQGNSA. The germline V and J ends were trimmed by 3 bases and 5 bases, with 19 bases remaining between them. The CDR3 consists of 16 residues. The CDR3 DNA is TGTGCCAGCAGCTTCAGTCCCGGGGCGGGGGTATATGGCTACACCTTC. This sequence encodes CASSFSPGAGVYGYTF.

The rearrangement links TRBV25-1 to TRBJ2-1, with TRBD2 as a possible D gene (7 bases). Germline loops: CDR1 MGHDK, CDR2 SYGVNS. The V and J ends lost 4 bases and 0 bases respectively, with 16 bases between them. The CDR3 runs 17 residues. DNA of the CDR3: TGTGCCAGCAGTGGAGGGGGAGGCGGGAGCTCCTACAATGAGCAGTTCTTC. Translation gives CASSGGGGGSSYNEQFF.

The gene calls are TRBV12-5 and TRBJ2-7, with D tentatively TRBD2 (5 bases). The CDR3 is 11 amino acids. Germline assignment: CDR1 LGHNT and CDR2 FRNRAP. The ends were cut back, 6 bases at V and 5 bases at J, with 8 bases in the middle. The CDR3 region is CASGRGDEQYF. CDR3 in DNA: TGTGCTAGTGGCCGGGGTGACGAGCAGTACTTC.

V and J are TRBV7-7 and TRBJ2-3; D might be TRBD1 (6 bases). The ends were cut back, 4 bases at V and 2 bases at J, with 13 bases in the middle. The CDR3 extends over 15 amino acids. Germline V gene data show CDR1 as SSHAT and CDR2 as FNYEAQ (reference sequence). The CDR3, as DNA: TGTGCCAGCAGCTCGGGGACATCGTTCACAGATACGCAGTATTTT. It codes for CASSSGTSFTDTQYF. Variable domain in full (rest from reference TRBV7-7 and TRBJ2-3): GAGVSQSPRYKVTKRGQDVTLRCDPISSHATLYWYQQALGQGPEFLTYFNYEAQPDKSGLPSDRFSAERPEGSISTLTIQRTEQRDSAMYRCASSSGTSFTDTQYFGPGTRLTVL.

This clone was observed a single time. V is TRBV27 and J is TRBJ2-3, with 11 nucleotides matching TRBD2. After removal of 6 bases from V and 3 bases from J, the junction contained 5 bases not matched to a gene. Germline V gene data show CDR1 as MNHEY and CDR2 as SMNVEV (reference sequence). This CDR3 spans 15 amino acids. This CDR3 reads CASSYGTSGTDTQYF. The CDR3 DNA reads as TGTGCCAGCAGCTACGGGACTAGCGGTACAGATACGCAGTATTTT.

A note on this clone: At one of its ends the junction is not consistent with the germline gene, which may arise from a read error. The CDR3 sequence is CATSGVNTEAFF. DNA of the CDR3: TGCGCCACCAGCGGAGTGAACACTGAAGCTTTCTTT. The V gene is TRBV5-1, the J gene TRBJ1-1; D not resolved. Germline V lookup: CDR1 SGHRS, CDR2 YFSETQ. There are 12 residues in the CDR3.

Remarks on this clone: At one end, the junction sequence differs from germline, possibly due to a read error. V and J are TRBV5-1 and TRBJ1-1, with 9 nucleotides matching TRBD1. This CDR3 comprises 15 residues. Germline V gene data show CDR1 as SGHRS and CDR2 as YFSETQ. The CDR3 spells CVSSLRSGQGTEAFF. In nucleotides, the CDR3 is TGCGTCAGCAGCTTGCGGTCGGGACAGGGCACTGAAGCTTTCTTT. Drawing the rest from reference TRBV5-1 and TRBJ1-1, the complete variable domain is KAGVTQTPRYLIKTRGQQVTLSCSPISGHRSVSWYQQTPGQGLQFLFEYFSETQRNKGNFPGRFSGRQFSNSRSEMNVSTLELGDSALYLCVSSLRSGQGTEAFFGQGTRLTVV.

The CDR3 DNA sequence: TGTGCCAGCAGCCCCAGGGGAGTAGCGTCCCCCTACGAGCAGTACTTC. Translated: CASSPRGVASPYEQYF. V gene TRBV7-2 combines with J gene TRBJ2-7, with D perhaps TRBD1 (6 bases). The CDR3 runs 16 residues. Germline V CDR1 and CDR2: SGHTA, FQGNSA. Trimming pared 5 bases from V and 2 bases from J, leaving 19 bases between.

The chain carries TRBV27 and TRBJ1-1; TRBD1 agrees at 7 bases. Germline lookup yields CDR1 MNHEY and CDR2 SMNVEV (reference sequence). J gave up 1 base and V 4 bases, and 6 bases lay outside the gene matches. This CDR3 has 15 amino acids. CDR3 sequence reads: CASSYFGTANTEAFF. In nucleotides, the CDR3 is TGTGCCAGCAGTTATTTTGGGACAGCGAACACTGAAGCTTTCTTT.

This clone was seen just once. The V gene is TRBV5-1, the J gene TRBJ1-1; 9 bases align to TRBD1. Germline V CDR1 and CDR2: SGHRS, YFSETQ. J lost 3 bases, V lost 5 bases, and 14 bases had no gene match. The CDR3 contains 17 residues. The CDR3 spells CASRQGAGTGWDTEAFF. Here the CDR3 DNA reads TGCGCCAGCAGACAAGGGGCCGGGACAGGGTGGGACACTGAAGCTTTCTTT. Drawing the rest from reference TRBV5-1 and TRBJ1-1, the complete variable domain is KAGVTQTPRYLIKTRGQQVTLSCSPISGHRSVSWYQQTPGQGLQFLFEYFSETQRNKGNFPGRFSGRQFSNSRSEMNVSTLELGDSALYLCASRQGAGTGWDTEAFFGQGTRLTVV.

J is TRBJ2-7 and V is TRBV2, with 7 bases identical to TRBD2. From germline, CDR1 is SNHLY and CDR2 FYNNEI. V gave up 7 bases and J gave up 0 bases; unmatched junction bases: 12. This CDR3 is built from 16 residues. The CDR3 region has the DNA TGTGCCAGCAATAATCGGGGGGACGGCCTCTCCTACGAGCAGTACTTC. It codes for CASNNRGDGLSYEQYF.

This chain links TRBV9 with TRBJ2-5, with TRBD1 as a possible D gene (5 bases). Germline CDR1 and CDR2: SGDLS and YYNGEE. The ends were cut back, 0 bases at V and 3 bases at J, with 6 bases in the middle. The CDR3 sequence is 13 residues long. This CDR3 reads CASSVAGKETQYF. The CDR3 DNA follows: TGTGCCAGCAGCGTAGCAGGGAAAGAGACCCAGTACTTC.

This clone has a single count. V usage is TRBV5-1 and J usage is TRBJ2-7, with 8 bases matching TRBD2. The V segment lost 4 bases and the J segment 2 bases; nucleotides outside the gene matches: 5. The length of the CDR3 is 14 residues. The V gene's germline CDR1 is SGHRS and CDR2 YFSETQ. CDR3 loop: CASSRGGNPYEQYF. The CDR3 nucleotides read TGCGCCAGCAGCCGGGGGGGTAACCCCTACGAGCAGTACTTC.

This clone was observed a handful of times. CDR3 region: CSVETGEYGYTF. The CDR3 nucleotides read TGTTCCGTCGAGACAGGAGAGTATGGCTACACCTTC. The V gene is TRBV7-9, the J gene TRBJ1-2; possible D gene TRBD1, 6 bases. Germline CDR1 is SEHNR and CDR2 is FQNEAQ (reference sequence). The CDR3 sequence is 12 residues long.

The V call is TRBV19, the J call TRBJ2-7, with D possibly being TRBD1 (6 bases). Per the germline V gene, CDR1 is LNHDA and CDR2 is SQIVND (reference sequence). V lost 5 bases and J 2 bases, leaving 10 bases between the germline ends. This CDR3 has 13 amino acids. CDR3 sequence: CASSEQGAYEQYF. The CDR3 DNA is TGTGCCAGTAGTGAACAGGGAGCCTACGAGCAGTACTTC.

The chain joins TRBV4-1 to TRBJ1-4; D possibly corresponds to TRBD1 (5 bases). Deletions cut 1 base from V and 7 bases from J, with 10 bases between. The length of the CDR3 is 14 residues. The germline gives CDR1 MGHRA, CDR2 YSYEKL. This CDR3 is CASSQGQGFEKLFF. CDR3 in DNA: TGCGCCAGCAGCCAAGGCCAGGGATTTGAAAAACTGTTTTTT.

J is TRBJ2-1 and V is TRBV14; 7 nucleotides match TRBD1. The CDR3 is made up of 13 amino acids. After removal of 4 bases from V and 3 bases from J, the junction contained 0 bases not matched to a gene. Germline lookup yields CDR1 SGHDN and CDR2 FVKESK. The CDR3 reads CASSRTGYNEQFF. Written as DNA, the CDR3 is TGTGCCAGCAGCCGGACAGGCTACAATGAGCAGTTCTTC.

This clone was picked up many times. This sequence joins TRBV6-1 and TRBJ2-2, with 10 bases matching TRBD1. With 10 bases clipped from V and 6 bases from J, the junction kept 11 bases outside the gene matches. The CDR3 extends over 15 amino acids. Germline CDR1 and CDR2: MNHNS and SASEGT. CDR3 sequence reads: CATLAGTGVPGELFF. The CDR3 bases are TGTGCCACCTTGGCCGGGACAGGGGTACCCGGGGAGCTGTTTTTT.